This TCR beta chain was recorded in a study of post-analysis software for immune sequencing data. Study-wide context: Relapsing-remitting, secondary progressive and progressive-relapsing courses of multiple sclerosis were included. Study-level results: Co-batched samples clustered tightly together by F measure. Diversity measured as normalized Chao1 was significantly lower in multiple sclerosis patients than in controls. With TRBV5-6, TRBV5-1 and TRBV20-1 included, roughly five TRBV segments were more frequent in patients than in controls.

CDR3 length: 11 residues. This clonotype was counted ten times or more. Its specificity is unknown. Researchers reported that TCR beta cDNA libraries carried unique molecular identifiers. TCRdb itself ran the PCR reads through MiXCR, one entry per CDR3 protein. Of approximately 150,000 distinct CDR3 sequences in the sample, about 32% are singletons; the top ten hold approximately 1.5%. This TCR came from a girl between 10 and 17 years old with multiple sclerosis. The sample consisted of blood. The rearrangement links TRBV21-1 to TRBJ2-7; the table calls TRBD2, which could not be checked here. TRBV21-1 is classified as a pseudogene. The CDR3 nucleotides read TGTGCCAGCAGGGAGGACTACGAGCAGTACTTC. Its protein product is CASREDYEQYF.